This T cell receptor beta chain was observed in a study of T cell repertoires in cytomegalovirus infection. Study-wide results and caveats: The response measured ex vivo was dominated by TCR beta clonotypes (HLA-C-restricted and CMV-specific). The cumulative frequency of public TCR beta families distinguished individuals who carried CMV together with the relevant HLA.

The CDR3 has 17 residues. V lost 7 bases to trimming and J lost 3 bases, with 22 bases between them. Germline CDR1 and CDR2: LNHDA and SQIVND (reference sequence). One entry per CDR3 protein results from TCRdb running MiXCR on the reads. The data show fewer than 900,000 distinct CDR3 sequences, about 29% seen once. Concerning this clonotype: The antigen is undetermined.

This clonotype was obtained from a human donor in good health (CMV status not recorded). Some clones in this sample may be carry-over from other donors' samples. This specimen consisted of cultured CD8+ T cells from PBMCs, obtained from culture after CMV antigen stimulation. This chain links TRBV19 with TRBJ2-1; TRBD1 might be the D (6 bases). The DNA of the CDR3 is TGTGCCAGTAAGGGGGAAAGGGCCCTAACCCTCTACAATGAGCAGTTCTTC. This translates into CASKGERALTLYNEQFF.